The TCR beta chain under discussion was sequenced for a study of cytomegalovirus exposure and HLA in healthy donors. On the study more broadly: Roughly 180 million T cells yielded over 90 million unique TCR beta sequences in earlier analysis.

The PCR employed 60 Vbeta primers together with 13 Jbeta primers. The table came from immunoSEQ multiplex PCR; TCRdb's copy has only in-frame clones and leaves some out. This table has more than 60,000 clones, roughly 82% appearing once. V lost 5 bases to trimming and J lost 1 base; unmatched junction nucleotides: 4. The germline V gene encodes CDR1 SGHAT and CDR2 FQNNGV. The CDR3 totals 15 residues. This clone showed up just a few times. The chain uses TRBV11-2 and TRBJ2-3, with TRBD1 identical over 9 bases. This receptor was obtained from a man between 70 and 80 years old in good health and CMV-seropositive. Sample: PBMCs. The CDR3 nucleotides are TGTGCCAGCAGCGTCGGACAGGGGCGCACAGATACGCAGTATTTT. Residues: CASSVGQGRTDTQYF.